The 13 T cell receptor beta chains below come from one sample, sequenced in a study of T cells in women clearing cervical HPV infection. The method was immunoSEQ multiplex PCR; TCRdb's version includes in-frame clones alone and lacks a portion of them. This sample contains about 30,000 clones. The sample taken for sequencing was blood buffy coat. All receptors come from a woman aged 18-70 years with a cervical HPV16 infection that either progressed to CIN3+ or cleared (not recorded which).

To note about this clone: The read gets to within 3 residues of the CDR3 end, and the germline J gene fills in the rest. The chain combines TRBV10-2 with TRBJ2-1; D call uncertain. V was pared by 3 bases and J by 9 bases, with 6 bases between. Per germline, CDR1 WSHSY and CDR2 SAAADI. This CDR3 spans 11 amino acids. CDR3 DNA (partial): TGCGCCAGCAGTGAATTCGTTGAG. This codes for CASSEFVE. The whole CDR3 reads CASSEFVEQFF.

With respect to this clone: Coverage ceases 3 residues before the CDR3 finishes, and the germline J gene fills in the end. This rearrangement joins TRBV15 to TRBJ2-7, with 7 bases fitting TRBD1. CDR3 length equals 15 residues. Germline V CDR1 and CDR2: LNHNV, YYDKDF (reference sequence). J gave up 4 bases and V 0 bases, and 6 bases lay outside the gene matches. CDR3 loop: CATSRDRGQQYEQYF. CDR3 bases read: TGTGCCACCAGCAGAGATAGGGGACAGCAATACGAG.

As for this clone: The read ends 3 residues early relative to the CDR3; the germline J gene fills the gap. The chain combines TRBV2 with TRBJ2-5; TRBD2 aligns across 9 bases. Losses at the gene ends were 1 base for V and 5 bases for J; bases not matched to a gene: 14. CDR3 length: 18 residues. The germline V gene encodes CDR1 SNHLY and CDR2 FYNNEI. Incomplete CDR3 DNA: TGTGCCAGCAGTGAAGTTTGGGACCTAGCGGGATTGGGTGAGACC. Protein sequence: CASSEVWDLAGLGET. In full, the CDR3 reads CASSEVWDLAGLGETQYF.

On this clone itself: The read is 3 residues too short to cover the CDR3 end, so that end is filled in from the germline J gene. V gene TRBV30 combines with J gene TRBJ2-7; 8 bases map to TRBD2. The germline gives CDR1 GTSNPN, CDR2 SVGIG (reference sequence). The V segment lost 6 bases and the J segment 0 bases; nucleotides outside the gene matches: 19. The CDR3 extends over 18 amino acids. Incomplete CDR3 DNA: TGTGCCTGTTTAGTTGTGTTTCAGGAGCGGGGGAGCTCCTACGAG. Residues: CACLVVFQERGSSYE. The whole CDR3 sequence reads CACLVVFQERGSSYEQYF.

The covered CDR3 bases are TGTGCCAGTAGTTTGGACAGGGACTACGAG. It specifies CASSLDRDYE. The entire CDR3 reads CASSLDRDYEQYF. This chain links TRBV19 with TRBJ2-7; TRBD1 matches at 8 bases. From the germline J gene comes the end of the CDR3, since the read stops 3 residues before it. Germline V gives CDR1 LNHDA, CDR2 SQIVND (reference sequence). The trim removed 5 bases at V and 3 bases at J, leaving 3 bases unmatched. This CDR3 is built from 13 residues.

On this clone itself: Coverage ceases 3 residues before the CDR3 finishes, and the germline J gene fills in the end. The chain has TRBV20-1 and TRBJ2-7; a weak D match, TRBD1 (6 bases). Germline V gives CDR1 DFQATT, CDR2 SNEGSKA (reference sequence). V was pared by 3 bases and J by 2 bases, with 8 bases between. The length of the CDR3 is 12 residues. The covered CDR3 bases are TGCAGTGCTAGGGGGGCCGCCTACGAG. It translates to CSARGAAYE. The full CDR3 reads CSARGAAYEQYF.

Turning to this clone: Sequencing ends 3 residues short of the CDR3 end; the germline J gene provides the rest. The chain combines TRBV4-2 with TRBJ2-7, with 8 positions matching TRBD2. The germline gives CDR1 LGHNA, CDR2 YNFKEQ. V shed 0 bases, J shed 0 bases, and the junction held 1 base outside the gene matches. The CDR3 runs 15 residues. CDR3 DNA (partial): TGTGCCAGCAGCCAAGAGAGCGGGAGCTCCTACGAG. Translation: CASSQESGSSYE. The full CDR3 reads CASSQESGSSYEQYF.

With regard to this clone: The read falls 3 residues short of the CDR3 end, and the missing part is taken from the germline J gene. The chain couples TRBV7-9 to TRBJ2-7; D perhaps matches TRBD1 (7 bases). Trimming removed 5 bases from V and 3 bases from J, with 17 bases in between. Germline CDR1 and CDR2: SEHNR and FQNEAQ (reference sequence). The CDR3 runs 15 residues. Partial CDR3 DNA: TGTGCCAGCAGCCCCAGGTCAGGGGGGTACTACGAG. Translation gives CASSPRSGGYYE. The full CDR3 is CASSPRSGGYYEQYF.

Comment on this clone: Read sequence stops 3 residues before the CDR3 end, and the germline J gene provides the missing end. The chain links TRBV14 to TRBJ1-1; maybe TRBD1 (6 bases). Trimming removed 5 bases at V and 6 bases at J, with 13 bases between. Germline V gives CDR1 SGHDN, CDR2 FVKESK. CDR3 length: 13 residues. Here the CDR3 reads CASSEQGWAEAFF. The CDR3 DNA, read in part, is TGTGCCAGCAGCGAACAGGGTTGGGCTGAA.

About this clone itself: The sequence runs out 3 residues before the end of the CDR3; the remainder is reconstructed from the germline J gene. V and J are TRBV30 and TRBJ1-5, with no clear D. In germline, CDR1 is GTSNPN, CDR2 SVGIG (reference sequence). V gave up 2 bases and J gave up 6 bases, with 11 bases separating them. There are 13 residues in the CDR3. The CDR3 protein is CAWSTSGGQPQHF. The CDR3 bases that were read are TGTGCCTGGAGTACGTCGGGTGGTCAGCCC. The full variable domain, in which reference TRBV30 and TRBJ1-5 provide the parts outside the CDR3, is SQTIHQWPATLVQPVGSPLSLECTVEGTSNPNLYWYRQAAGRGLQLLFYSVGIGQISSEVPQNLSASRPQDRQFILSSKKLLLSDSGFYLCAWSTSGGQPQHFGDGTRLSIL.

Turning to this clone: The read comes to an end 3 residues before the CDR3 does, leaving the germline J gene to fill in the end. The V call is TRBV4-2, the J call TRBJ2-5; TRBD2 matches at 8 bases. V dropped 0 bases and J dropped 0; count of bases not matched to a gene: 9. The CDR3 sequence is 18 residues long. The germline V gene has CDR1 LGHNA and CDR2 YNFKEQ. The CDR3 here is CASSQDFTSGGYQETQYF. CDR3 DNA (partial): TGTGCCAGCAGCCAAGATTTCACTAGCGGAGGGTACCAAGAGACC.

Note on this clone: The CDR3 extends 3 residues past the end of the read, so its final part is completed from the germline J gene. The chain uses TRBV18 and TRBJ1-2; TRBD1 is a possible D gene (6 bases). The CDR3 runs 14 residues. CDR1 is KGHSH and CDR2 is LQKENI in the germline V gene. V was clipped by 2 bases and J by 6 bases, with 13 bases between them. The sequenced CDR3 bases are TGTGCCAGCTCACCATACGACAGGCCAGATGGC. Translation gives CASSPYDRPDG. The whole CDR3 region reads CASSPYDRPDGYTF.

Worth noting for this clone: The read is 3 residues too short to cover the CDR3 end, so that end is filled in from the germline J gene. The chain employs TRBV10-3 and TRBJ2-7, with 8 bases aligning to TRBD1. Germline-derived CDR1 and CDR2 are ENHRY and SYGVKD. There are 15 residues in the CDR3. V lost 6 bases to trimming and J lost 0 bases; unmatched junction nucleotides: 7. CDR3 bases read: TGTGCCATCAGCGAGGGACAGGTGACCTCCTACGAG. Amino acids: CAISEGQVTSYE. The whole CDR3 is CAISEGQVTSYEQYF.